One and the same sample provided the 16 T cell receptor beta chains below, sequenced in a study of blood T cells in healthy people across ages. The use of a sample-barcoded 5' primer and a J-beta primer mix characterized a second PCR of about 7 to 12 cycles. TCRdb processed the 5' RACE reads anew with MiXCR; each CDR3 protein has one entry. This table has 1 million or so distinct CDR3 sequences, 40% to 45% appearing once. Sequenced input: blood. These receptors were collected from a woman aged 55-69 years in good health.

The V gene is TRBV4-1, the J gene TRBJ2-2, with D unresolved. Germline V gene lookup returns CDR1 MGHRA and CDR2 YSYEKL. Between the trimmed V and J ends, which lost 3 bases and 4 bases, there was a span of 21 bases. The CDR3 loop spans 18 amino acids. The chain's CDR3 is CASSHGRRSGPPTGELFF. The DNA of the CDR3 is TGCGCCAGCAGCCACGGACGGCGATCCGGGCCTCCCACCGGGGAGCTGTTTTTT.

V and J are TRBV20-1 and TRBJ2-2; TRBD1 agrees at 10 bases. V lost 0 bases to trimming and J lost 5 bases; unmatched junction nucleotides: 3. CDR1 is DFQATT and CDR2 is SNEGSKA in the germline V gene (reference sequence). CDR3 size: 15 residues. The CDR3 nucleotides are TGCAGTGCTAGAGACGGGGACAGGGGAACCGGGGAGCTGTTTTTT. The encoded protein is CSARDGDRGTGELFF.

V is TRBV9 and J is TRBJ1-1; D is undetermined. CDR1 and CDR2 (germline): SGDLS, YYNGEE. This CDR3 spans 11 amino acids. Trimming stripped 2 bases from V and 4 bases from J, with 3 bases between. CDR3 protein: CASSVVTEAFF. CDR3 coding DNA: TGTGCCAGCAGCGTTGTCACTGAAGCTTTCTTT.

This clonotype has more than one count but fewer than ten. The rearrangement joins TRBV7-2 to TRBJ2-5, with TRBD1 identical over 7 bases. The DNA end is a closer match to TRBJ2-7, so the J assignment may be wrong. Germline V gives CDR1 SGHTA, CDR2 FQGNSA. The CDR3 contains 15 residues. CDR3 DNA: TGTGCCAGCAGCCTTCGGACAGGCTTTACCTACGAGCAGTACTTC. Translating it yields CASSLRTGFTYEQYF.

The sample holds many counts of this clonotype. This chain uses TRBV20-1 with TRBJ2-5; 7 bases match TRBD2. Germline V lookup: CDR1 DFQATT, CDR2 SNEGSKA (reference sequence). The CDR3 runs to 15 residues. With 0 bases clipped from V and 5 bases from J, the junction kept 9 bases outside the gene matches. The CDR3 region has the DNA TGCAGTGCTAGAGACGTGGGGAGGGCCCGTGAGACCCAGTACTTC. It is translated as CSARDVGRARETQYF.

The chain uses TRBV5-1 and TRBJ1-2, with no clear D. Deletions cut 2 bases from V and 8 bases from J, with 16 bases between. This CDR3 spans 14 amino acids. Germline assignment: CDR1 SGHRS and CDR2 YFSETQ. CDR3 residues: CASSFDLGEGGYTF. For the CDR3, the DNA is TGCGCCAGCAGCTTCGACCTTGGGGAAGGCGGCTACACCTTC. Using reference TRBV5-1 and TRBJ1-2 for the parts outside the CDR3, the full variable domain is KAGVTQTPRYLIKTRGQQVTLSCSPISGHRSVSWYQQTPGQGLQFLFEYFSETQRNKGNFPGRFSGRQFSNSRSEMNVSTLELGDSALYLCASSFDLGEGGYTFGSGTRLTVV.

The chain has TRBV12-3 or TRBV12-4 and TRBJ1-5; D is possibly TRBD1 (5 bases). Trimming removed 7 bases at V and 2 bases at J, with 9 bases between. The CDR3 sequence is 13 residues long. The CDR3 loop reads CASNTGGNQPQHF. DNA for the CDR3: TGTGCCAGCAACACGGGGGGCAATCAGCCCCAGCATTTT.

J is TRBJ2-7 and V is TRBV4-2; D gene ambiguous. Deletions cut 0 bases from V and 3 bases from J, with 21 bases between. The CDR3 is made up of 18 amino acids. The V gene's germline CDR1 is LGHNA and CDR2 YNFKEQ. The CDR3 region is CASSQDVGSNGPFYEQYF. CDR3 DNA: TGTGCCAGCAGCCAAGATGTGGGGTCAAATGGCCCCTTCTACGAGCAGTACTTC.

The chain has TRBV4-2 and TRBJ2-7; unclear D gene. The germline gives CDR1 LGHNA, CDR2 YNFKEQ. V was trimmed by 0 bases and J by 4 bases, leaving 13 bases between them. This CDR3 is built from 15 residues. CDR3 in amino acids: CASSQEVGGNYEQYF. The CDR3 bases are TGTGCCAGCAGCCAAGAGGTCGGTGGGAATTACGAGCAGTACTTC.

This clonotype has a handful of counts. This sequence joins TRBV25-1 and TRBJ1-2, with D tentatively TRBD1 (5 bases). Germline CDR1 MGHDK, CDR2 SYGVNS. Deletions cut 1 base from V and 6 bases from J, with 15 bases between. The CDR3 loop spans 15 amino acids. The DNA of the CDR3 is TGTGCCAGCAGTGAATTGGGGGGTATGGAACATGGCTACACCTTC. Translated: CASSELGGMEHGYTF.

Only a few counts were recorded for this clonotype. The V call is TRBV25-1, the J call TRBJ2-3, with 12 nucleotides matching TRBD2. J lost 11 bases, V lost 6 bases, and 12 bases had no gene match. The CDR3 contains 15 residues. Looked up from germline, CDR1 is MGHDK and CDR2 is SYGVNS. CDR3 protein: CASSERLAGDRRQYF. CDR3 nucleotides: TGTGCCAGCAGCGAGAGACTAGCGGGGGATCGACGGCAGTATTTT.

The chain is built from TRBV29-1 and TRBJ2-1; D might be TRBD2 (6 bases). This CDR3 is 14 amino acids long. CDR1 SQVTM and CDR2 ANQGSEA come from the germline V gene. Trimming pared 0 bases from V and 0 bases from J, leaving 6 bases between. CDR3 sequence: CSVEEGGSYNEQFF. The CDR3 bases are TGCAGCGTTGAAGAGGGGGGCTCCTACAATGAGCAGTTCTTC.

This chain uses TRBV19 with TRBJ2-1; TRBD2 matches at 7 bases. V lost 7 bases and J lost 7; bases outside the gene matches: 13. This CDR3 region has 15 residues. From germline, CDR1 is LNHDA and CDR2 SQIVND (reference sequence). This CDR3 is CASTKTGDYSNEQFF. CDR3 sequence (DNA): TGTGCCAGTACTAAAACTGGGGACTATTCGAATGAGCAGTTCTTC.

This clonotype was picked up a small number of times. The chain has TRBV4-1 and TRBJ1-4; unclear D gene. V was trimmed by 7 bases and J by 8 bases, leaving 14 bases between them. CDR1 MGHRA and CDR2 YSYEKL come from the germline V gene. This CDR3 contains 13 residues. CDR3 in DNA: TGCGCCAGCACCGGGTCCGAGGGCGAAAAACTGTTTTTT. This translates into CASTGSEGEKLFF.

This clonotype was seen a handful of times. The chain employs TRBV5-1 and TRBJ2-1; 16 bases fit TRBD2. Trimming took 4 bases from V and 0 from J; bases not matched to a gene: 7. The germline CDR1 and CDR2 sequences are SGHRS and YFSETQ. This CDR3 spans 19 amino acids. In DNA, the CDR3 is TGCGCCAGCAGCAGGAAGGGACTAGCGGGAGGGAACTCCTACAATGAGCAGTTCTTC. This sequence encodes CASSRKGLAGGNSYNEQFF.

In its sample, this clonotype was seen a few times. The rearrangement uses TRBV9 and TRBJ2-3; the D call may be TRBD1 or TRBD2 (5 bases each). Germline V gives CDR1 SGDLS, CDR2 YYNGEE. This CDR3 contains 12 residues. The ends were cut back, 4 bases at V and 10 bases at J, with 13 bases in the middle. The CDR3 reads CASSLPTGPQYF. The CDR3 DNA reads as TGTGCCAGCAGCCTCCCCACGGGACCGCAGTATTTT.